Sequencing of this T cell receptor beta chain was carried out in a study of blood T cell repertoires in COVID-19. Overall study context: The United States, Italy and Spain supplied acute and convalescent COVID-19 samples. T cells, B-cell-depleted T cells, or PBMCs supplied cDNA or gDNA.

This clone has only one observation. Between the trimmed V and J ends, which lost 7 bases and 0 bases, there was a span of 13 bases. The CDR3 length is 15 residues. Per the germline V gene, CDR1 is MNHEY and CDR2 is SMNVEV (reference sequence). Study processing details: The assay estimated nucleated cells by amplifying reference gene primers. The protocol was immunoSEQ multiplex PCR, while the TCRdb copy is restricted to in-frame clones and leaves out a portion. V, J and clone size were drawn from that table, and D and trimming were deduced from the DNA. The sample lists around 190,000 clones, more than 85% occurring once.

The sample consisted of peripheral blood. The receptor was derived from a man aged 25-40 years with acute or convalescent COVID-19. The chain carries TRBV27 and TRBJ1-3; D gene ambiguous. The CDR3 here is CASNPSRSSGNTIYF. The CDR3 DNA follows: TGTGCCAGCAACCCGAGTAGGAGCTCTGGAAACACCATATATTTT.